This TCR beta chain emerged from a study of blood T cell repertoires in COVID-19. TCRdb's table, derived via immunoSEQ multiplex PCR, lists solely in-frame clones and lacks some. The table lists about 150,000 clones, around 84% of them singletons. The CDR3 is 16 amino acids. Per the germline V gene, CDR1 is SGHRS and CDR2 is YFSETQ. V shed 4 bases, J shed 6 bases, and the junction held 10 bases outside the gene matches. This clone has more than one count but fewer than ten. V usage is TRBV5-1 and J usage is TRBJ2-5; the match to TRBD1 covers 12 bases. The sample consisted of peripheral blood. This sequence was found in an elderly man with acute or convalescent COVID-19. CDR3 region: CASSTPGTGGGKTQYF. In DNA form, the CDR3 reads TGCGCCAGCAGCACCCCGGGGACAGGGGGCGGGAAGACCCAGTACTTC.